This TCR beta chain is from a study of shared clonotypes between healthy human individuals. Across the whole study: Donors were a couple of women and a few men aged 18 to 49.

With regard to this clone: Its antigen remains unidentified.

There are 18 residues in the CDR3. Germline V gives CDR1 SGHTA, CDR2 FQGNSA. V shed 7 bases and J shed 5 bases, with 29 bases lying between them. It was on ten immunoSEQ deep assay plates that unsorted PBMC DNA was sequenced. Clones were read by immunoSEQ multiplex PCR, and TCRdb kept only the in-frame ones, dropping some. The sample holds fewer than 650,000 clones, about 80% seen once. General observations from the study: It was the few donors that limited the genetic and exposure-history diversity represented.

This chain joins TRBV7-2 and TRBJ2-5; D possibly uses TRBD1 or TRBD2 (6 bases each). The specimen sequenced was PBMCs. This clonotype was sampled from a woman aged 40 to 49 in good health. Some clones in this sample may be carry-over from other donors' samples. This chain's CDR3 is CASTSPRGGLPEGETQYF. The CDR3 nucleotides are TGTGCCAGCACCTCCCCTCGTGGGGGGCTCCCGGAGGGGGAGACCCAGTACTTC.